This passage covers 9 T cell receptor beta chains from one sample sequenced in a study of OX40 agonist ivuxolimab in advanced cancers. Measured with immunoSEQ multiplex PCR; TCRdb has only the in-frame clones, and not every one. The sample yields about 70,000 clones, more than 70% seen once. This material consisted of CD4+ or CD8+ T cells sorted from blood, taken in a trial of the OX40 agonist ivuxolimab. The origin of the receptors is an adult with an advanced solid tumor such as melanoma, head and neck, liver or kidney cancer.

The V gene is TRBV2, the J gene TRBJ1-1; D possibly corresponds to TRBD1 (5 bases). Germline assignment: CDR1 SNHLY and CDR2 FYNNEI. This CDR3 contains 15 residues. V lost 6 bases and J 7 bases, leaving 21 bases between the germline ends. CDR3 nucleotides: TGTGCCAGCAGGGAGGGGAGGCAGGCACATTTTGAAGCTTTCTTT. It yields the protein CASREGRQAHFEAFF.

This chain joins TRBV25-1 and TRBJ1-2; TRBD1 might be the D (6 bases). CDR1 is MGHDK and CDR2 is SYGVNS in the germline V gene. V was pared by 2 bases and J by 2 bases, with 6 bases between. The CDR3 length is 13 residues. The chain's CDR3 is CASSEDRNYGYTF. In DNA form, the CDR3 reads TGTGCCAGCAGTGAAGACAGGAACTATGGCTACACCTTC.

The chain recombines TRBV27 with TRBJ1-2; D may be TRBD1 (6 bases). Germline V gene sequence: CDR1 MNHEY, CDR2 SMNVEV (reference sequence). This CDR3 is 14 amino acids long. Trimming took off 3 bases at V and 8 bases at J, with 16 bases between the two ends. Written as DNA, the CDR3 is TGTGCCAGCAGTTTCCGCAGGGGAGAGGAGGGCTACACCTTC. It codes for CASSFRRGEEGYTF.

This clone was recorded a few times. The genes are TRBV11-2 and TRBJ1-1; TRBD1 matches 7 bases. This CDR3 comprises 13 residues. The germline V gene has CDR1 SGHAT and CDR2 FQNNGV. Losses at the gene ends were 6 bases for V and 1 base for J; bases not matched to a gene: 2. The CDR3 DNA reads as TGTGCCAGCAGACGGACAGGGAACACTGAAGCTTTCTTT. Amino acid sequence: CASRRTGNTEAFF.

The V and J genes are TRBV7-2 and TRBJ1-1; no reliable D call. Germline assignment: CDR1 SGHTA and CDR2 FQGNSA. V was shortened by 4 bases and J by 1 base, with 7 bases between the two germline ends. This CDR3 spans 13 amino acids. The CDR3 here is CASSSPWNTEAFF. The CDR3 DNA sequence: TGTGCCAGCAGCTCACCCTGGAACACTGAAGCTTTCTTT. The variable domain in full, with the rest retrieved from reference TRBV7-2 and TRBJ1-1, is GAGVSQSPSNKVTEKGKDVELRCDPISGHTALYWYRQSLGQGLEFLIYFQGNSAPDKSGLPSDRFSAERTGGSVSTLTIQRTQQEDSAVYLCASSSPWNTEAFFGQGTRLTVV.

The chain employs TRBV5-6 and TRBJ1-1, with 9 bases aligning to TRBD1. This CDR3 has 14 residues. Trimming at V came to 5 bases and at J to 7 bases, leaving 9 bases not matched to a gene. Germline V gene lookup returns CDR1 SGHDT and CDR2 YYEEEE. CDR3 nucleotides: TGTGCCAGCAGTCGGGACAGGGCACAAGGTGAAGCTTTCTTT. Protein product: CASSRDRAQGEAFF.

This chain connects TRBV4-3 to TRBJ1-5; D uncertain. This CDR3 region has 13 residues. V lost 1 base, J lost 4 bases, and 5 bases lay in between. Germline loops: CDR1 LGHNA, CDR2 YSLEER. The CDR3 loop reads CASSQGRNQPQHF. In DNA, the CDR3 is TGCGCCAGCAGCCAAGGTCGGAATCAGCCCCAGCATTTT.

The chain links TRBV15 to TRBJ1-3; D may be TRBD1 (5 bases). This CDR3 has 18 residues. The V gene's germline CDR1 is LNHNV and CDR2 YYDKDF (reference sequence). The germline V and J ends were trimmed by 0 bases and 0 bases, with 15 bases remaining between them. The CDR3 protein is CATSRDRRVGASGNTIYF. The DNA for the CDR3 is TGTGCCACCAGCAGAGATCGTAGGGTCGGGGCCTCTGGAAACACCATATATTTT.

CDR3 nucleotide sequence: TGTGCCAGTAGTTTTCCGGGACAGGGGGCAAGAAATCAGCCCCAGCATTTT. Residues: CASSFPGQGARNQPQHF. The genes are TRBV19 and TRBJ1-5; 12 positions match TRBD1. The CDR3 length is 17 residues. Germline trimming cut 5 bases from V and 4 bases from J; bases unmatched to any gene: 9. CDR1 LNHDA and CDR2 SQIVND come from the germline V gene (reference sequence).